These T cell receptor beta chains were read from a single sample in a study of cytomegalovirus exposure and HLA in healthy donors. Data came from immunoSEQ multiplex PCR; TCRdb stores just in-frame clones and leaves some out. The data show 100,000 or so clones, approximately 82% seen once. Sequencing input: PBMCs. Source of these receptors: a man aged 40-55 years in good health and CMV-seropositive. Each CDR3 is given with its conserved first and last residue. Fields, in order: V gene, clone size, J gene, D gene, CDR3 DNA, CDR3 protein. The D gene is left open where the match is weak. Not all rows give a size; the values are once, few, many and, for expanded clones, a class.

TRBV4-1,few,TRBJ2-7,TRBD2,TGCGCCAGCAGCCAAGCAGTGGGACTAGCGGGGGTCTCCTACGAGCAGTACTTC,CASSQAVGLAGVSYEQYF
TRBV14,once,TRBJ2-1,NA,TGTGCCAGCAGCCCACAAGGACAGAAATACAATGAGCAGTTCTTC,CASSPQGQKYNEQFF
TRBV11-2,NA,TRBJ1-6,NA,TGTGCCAGCAGCCCCCGACAGGACTCCACTTCACCCCTCCACTTT,CASSPRQDSTSPLHF
TRBV7-2,NA,TRBJ1-2,TRBD1,TGTGCCAGCAGCTACCGGGACAGGAGTGGCTACACCTTC,CASSYRDRSGYTF
TRBV7-9,NA,TRBJ2-2,NA,TGTGCCAGCAGCTTACCACCGTTGATAGGGGGTAACACCGGGGAGCTGTTTTTT,CASSLPPLIGGNTGELFF
TRBV5-6,NA,TRBJ1-1,NA,TGTGCCAGCAGCCAACAGGGATGGGACACTGAAGCTTTCTTT,CASSQQGWDTEAFF
TRBV4-3,few,TRBJ2-1,TRBD2,TGCGCCAGCAGCCATGGAACTAGCGGGGAACCCTACAATGAGCAGTTCTTC,CASSHGTSGEPYNEQFF
TRBV10-3,NA,TRBJ2-5,TRBD2,TGTGCCATCAGTGACCCGGGGGGAGCCCAGTACTTC,CAISDPGGAQYF
TRBV7-3,NA,TRBJ2-7,NA,TGTGCCAGCAGCTTAGCGCACCTCGACGAGCAGTACTTC,CASSLAHLDEQYF
TRBV19,once,TRBJ2-5,TRBD2,TGTGCCAGTAGTATTAATTTGTACCTTGCGGGAGAATATGAGACCCAGTACTTC,CASSINLYLAGEYETQYF